This TCR beta chain comes out of a study of cytomegalovirus exposure and HLA in healthy donors (dated by TCRdb to 2016 to 2017). For the study in its entirety: The 500 to 800 repertoires of the first cohort and the 110 or so validation repertoires were produced on the same platform, according to a later analysis. The study aimed to test whether cataloging public T cell receptors could reveal signatures of past pathogen exposure. A separate validation cohort of over 95 different subjects was used in addition to the 666-subject first cohort. To predict cytomegalovirus infection status, the study combined high-throughput TCR immunosequencing, statistical association of individual TCRs with disease status, and machine learning.

The donors were included in the validation cohort of some 120 subjects, a group kept apart from the roughly 670-subject first cohort. After removal of 1 base from V and 9 bases from J, the junction retains 4 bases not matched to a gene. From cysteine to phenylalanine, the CDR3 is 15 amino acids long. The read is trimmed to its CDR3 DNA, 45 bases read in frame from base 1. CDR1 and CDR2 are drawn from the germline V gene (reference sequence): SEHNR, FQNEAQ. The library relied on the immunoSEQ multiplex PCR assay. As for how the authors treated the data: A statistical classification framework was developed to diagnose cytomegalovirus status using the catalog of TCR beta chain sequences. TCRdb holds this immuneACCESS table with in-frame rearrangements only. Some clones are missing; in checked studies, unresolved V genes explain under half, and the rest has no known cause. D and trimming come from the DNA, and the V and J calls and clone size come from that table. Present in this sample are over 200,000 clones, around 90% of which were seen just once. The top ten hold roughly 2.8% of the sample.

Overall study results and their limits: Most TCR sequences were seen in very few donors, while some public TCRs were found in many individuals. The authors suggested that the approach could potentially be extended to other disease states and immunological phenotypes. All 120 or so repertoires were used to score co-occurrence in the validation cohort in a later analysis, because that analysis had no HLA typing for the cohort. In both the original and validation cohorts, the classifier was reported to diagnose cytomegalovirus status with high specificity and sensitivity. In vitro tests confirmed that a few of the cytomegalovirus-associated TCR beta chains recognize cytomegalovirus antigens. The study listed 170 or so TCR beta chains as associated with cytomegalovirus. Subsequent analysis determined that TCRs grouped into clusters in the first cohort also showed a tendency toward co-occurrence across the roughly 120 validation repertoires, and approximately 94% of cluster scores exceeded 0.

About this clone itself: The clone's antigen remains unknown. No base qualities exist here, and no much larger clone lies one base off it.

Input material: PBMCs. The rearrangement combines TRBV7-9 with TRBJ2-1; a stretch of 12 junction bases matches TRBD2. The TCR comes from a woman aged 18-29 years in good health and CMV-seronegative. The CDR3 is CASSLVRLAGVEQFF. In nucleotide form, the sequence is TGTGCCAGCAGCTTAGTCAGACTAGCGGGAGTTGAGCAGTTCTTC. The entire variable domain, with the stretches around the CDR3 drawn from the reference TRBV7-9 and TRBJ2-1 proteins, is DTGVSQNPRHKITKRGQNVTFRCDPISEHNRLYWYRQTLGQGPEFLTYFQNEAQLEKSRLLSDRFSAERPKGSFSTLEIQRTEQGDSAMYLCASSLVRLAGVEQFFGPGTRLTVL.